This T cell receptor beta chain was sequenced during a study of PD-1 blockade in classical Hodgkin lymphoma. Findings and limits, study-wide: Repertoire difference causes, possibly disease activity or prior therapy, remain undefined. Before treatment, TCR diversity in newly diagnosed patients was reportedly lower than in healthy donors.

About this clone itself: What it binds is not known.

Clones were read by immunoSEQ multiplex PCR, and TCRdb kept only the in-frame ones, dropping some. The sample lists about 15,000 clones; 75% to 95% were seen once. The sample's time point: newly diagnosed, previously untreated cHL patient sample. Comparator PBMCs were from newly diagnosed, untreated classical Hodgkin lymphoma. With V trimmed by 6 bases and J by 3 bases, 17 bases remained unmatched. The CDR3 sequence is 18 residues long. Germline V gene data show CDR1 as SGHTS and CDR2 as YDEGEE. This receptor was obtained from a human donor with classical Hodgkin lymphoma. The chain has TRBV5-8 and TRBJ2-2; 7 bases align to TRBD2. The sequencing input was peripheral blood mononuclear cells (PBMCs). The CDR3 is CASTLRATSSRHTGELFF. For the CDR3, the DNA is TGTGCCAGCACCCTGCGGGCGACTAGCTCGAGGCACACCGGGGAGCTGTTTTTT.